This T cell receptor beta chain comes out of a study of beta chain features in type 1 diabetes. Study-level points and caveats: Type 1 diabetes patients had moderately but significantly shorter TCRB CDR3s in all four CD4+ subsets. When VDJ junctions were examined, type 1 diabetes patients showed fewer insertions and more deletions.

The CDR3 length is 14 residues. Germline CDR1 is SNHLY and CDR2 is FYNNEI. The V and J ends lost 4 bases and 4 bases respectively, with 10 bases between them. Expressed TCRB transcripts were sequenced, since all the RNA that had been isolated was reverse transcribed. TCRdb's copy holds only in-frame clones and misses some; the assay was immunoSEQ multiplex PCR. The table lists around 340,000 clones, approximately 8% of them singletons, with approximately 0.44% in the top ten. Every donor provided one heparinised blood draw, which averaged approximately 100 mL. Purity of each sorted population was above 98%. This clone was seen only a few times. Its specificity is unknown.

This rearrangement joins TRBV2 to TRBJ1-4, with D unclear. The material sequenced was central memory CD4+ T cells from blood. This receptor was identified in a woman in her late teens or twenties in good health. As DNA, the CDR3 is TGTGCCAGCAGTGTGGGTCAGCTTAATGAAAAACTGTTTTTT. Translated: CASSVGQLNEKLFF.